The clone carrying this T cell receptor beta chain was picked up one time. The trim removed 4 bases at V and 4 bases at J, leaving 7 bases unmatched. Germline V gene sequence: CDR1 MGHDK, CDR2 SYGVNS. CDR3 size: 15 residues. The sample belongs to a study of CD8+CD57+ T cells in acquired aplastic anemia. Profiling of TCR beta VDJ combinations and CDR3 sequences used genomic DNA as template. TCRdb re-derived calls from the reads in MiXCR, one entry per CDR3 protein. The repertoire holds approximately 170,000 distinct CDR3 sequences, with about 53% as singletons. The clonotype comes from a human donor in good health, serving as a control. The sample comprised sorted CD4+, CD8+, or CD8+CD57+ T cells (not recorded which) from PBMCs. The J gene is TRBJ2-5, the V gene TRBV25-1; 9 positions agree with TRBD2. CDR3 DNA sequence: TGTGCCAGCAGTGCCGCCCTGGGACTAGCAGAGACCCAGTACTTC. Translated, it gives CASSAALGLAETQYF.